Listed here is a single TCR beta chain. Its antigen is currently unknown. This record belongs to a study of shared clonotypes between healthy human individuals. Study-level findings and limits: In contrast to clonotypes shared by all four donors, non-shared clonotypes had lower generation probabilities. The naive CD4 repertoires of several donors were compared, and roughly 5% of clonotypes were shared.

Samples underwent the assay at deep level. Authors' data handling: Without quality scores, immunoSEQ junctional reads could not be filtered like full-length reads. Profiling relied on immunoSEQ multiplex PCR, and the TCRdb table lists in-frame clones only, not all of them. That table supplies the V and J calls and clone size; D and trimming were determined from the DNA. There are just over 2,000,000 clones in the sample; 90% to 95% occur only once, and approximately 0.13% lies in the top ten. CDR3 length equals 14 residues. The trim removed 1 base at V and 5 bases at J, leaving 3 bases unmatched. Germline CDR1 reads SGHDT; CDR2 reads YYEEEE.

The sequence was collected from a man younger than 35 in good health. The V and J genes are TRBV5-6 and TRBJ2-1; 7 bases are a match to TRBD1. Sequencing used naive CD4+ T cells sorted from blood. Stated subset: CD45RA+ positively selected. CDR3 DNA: TGTGCCAGCAGCTTGACCGGGACAGACAATGAGCAGTTCTTC. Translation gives CASSLTGTDNEQFF.